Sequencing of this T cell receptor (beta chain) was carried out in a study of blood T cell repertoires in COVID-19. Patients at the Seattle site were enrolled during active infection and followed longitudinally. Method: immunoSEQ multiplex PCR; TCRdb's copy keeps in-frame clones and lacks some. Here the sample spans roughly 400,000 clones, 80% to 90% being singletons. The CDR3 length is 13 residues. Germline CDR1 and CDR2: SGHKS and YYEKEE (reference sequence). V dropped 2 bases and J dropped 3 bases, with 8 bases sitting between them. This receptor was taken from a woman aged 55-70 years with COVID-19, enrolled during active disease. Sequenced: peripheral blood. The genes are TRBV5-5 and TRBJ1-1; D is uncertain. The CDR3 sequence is CASSFISDTEAFF. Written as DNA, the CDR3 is TGTGCCAGCAGCTTTATTTCGGACACTGAAGCTTTCTTT.